The 30 T cell receptor beta chains listed next were all sequenced from one sample in a study of blood T cell repertoires in COVID-19. Method: immunoSEQ multiplex PCR; TCRdb's copy keeps in-frame clones and lacks some. The table lists over 85,000 clones, roughly 91% of them singletons. Input material: peripheral blood. Receptors were obtained from a woman of 80 years or more with acute or convalescent COVID-19.

CDR3 sequence (DNA): TGTGCCAGCAGCCAAGAGGACAGGGTATTCACTGAAGCTTTCTTT. Amino acid sequence: CASSQEDRVFTEAFF. The rearrangement uses TRBV3-1 (or the pseudogene TRBV3-2) and TRBJ1-1; 8 bases agree with TRBD1. CDR3 length equals 15 residues. CDR1 and CDR2 from the germline V gene are LGHDT and YNNKEL (reference sequence). J was trimmed by 4 bases and V by 0 bases; bases with no gene match: 4.

In regard to this clone: Other DNA sequences of this sample code for an identical CDR3. CDR3 sequence (DNA): TGTGCCTGGAGTACAGGCTCTGGAAACACCATATATTTT. Amino acids: CAWSTGSGNTIYF. This sequence joins TRBV30 and TRBJ1-3; weak D call: TRBD1 (5 bases). This CDR3 is built from 13 residues. Trimming took off 2 bases at V and 0 bases at J, with 5 bases between the two ends. CDR1 is GTSNPN, CDR2 SVGIG, per germline (reference sequence).

Only one count was recorded for this clone. The rearrangement uses TRBV6-1 and TRBJ1-3, with D unresolved. In germline, CDR1 is MNHNS, CDR2 SASEGT. This CDR3 comprises 17 residues. Trimming shortened V by 4 bases and J by 0 bases, and 16 bases separated the two germline ends. CDR3 sequence (DNA): TGTGCCAGCAGTGGCGGTGGCAGCACCTTCTCTGGAAACACCATATATTTT. It is translated as CASSGGGSTFSGNTIYF.

CDR3 bases: TGTGCCAGCAGCAAAATAAGGGGGCCCGGCCATATCGGACGCGCTGGCTACACCTTC. It codes for CASSKIRGPGHIGRAGYTF. The chain is built from TRBV7-9 and TRBJ1-2; 7 nucleotides line up with TRBD1. The germline V gene has CDR1 SEHNR and CDR2 FQNEAQ (reference sequence). Trimming at V came to 5 bases and at J to 7 bases, leaving 25 bases not matched to a gene. The CDR3 is 19 residues long.

This clone was seen once. This sequence joins TRBV15 and TRBJ1-4; no definite D call. Trimming left V 0 bases short and J 4 bases short, with 9 bases between. The germline gives CDR1 LNHNV, CDR2 YYDKDF (reference sequence). This CDR3 comprises 15 residues. This CDR3 is CATSRDLGSNEKLFF. The CDR3 coding sequence is TGTGCCACCAGCAGAGATCTAGGCAGTAATGAAAAACTGTTTTTT.

The rearrangement uses TRBV6-5 and TRBJ1-2; 8 bases map to TRBD1. There are 14 residues in the CDR3. CDR1 is MNHEY, CDR2 SVGAGI, per germline. V shed 6 bases, J shed 8 bases, and the junction held 11 bases outside the gene matches. The CDR3 here is CASSYERTGFGYTF. CDR3 in DNA: TGTGCCAGCAGCTACGAAAGGACAGGGTTCGGCTACACCTTC.

This sequence joins TRBV5-5 and TRBJ2-1, with TRBD2 matching 15 bases. Looked up from germline, CDR1 is SGHKS and CDR2 is YYEKEE (reference sequence). This CDR3 is built from 14 residues. V was pared by 4 bases and J by 10 bases, with 3 bases of the junction left unmatched. The CDR3 region is CASSPGTSGGEQFF. The CDR3 region has the DNA TGTGCCAGCAGCCCCGGGACTAGCGGGGGGGAGCAGTTCTTC.

The J gene is TRBJ1-2, the V gene TRBV6-5, with 9 bases that match TRBD1. Trimming removed 0 bases from V and 6 bases from J; junction bases left unmatched: 5. The CDR3 totals 15 residues. Germline V gene lookup returns CDR1 MNHEY and CDR2 SVGAGI. The CDR3 is CASSYSNRGLDGYTF. CDR3 in DNA: TGTGCCAGCAGTTACTCCAACAGGGGGCTCGATGGCTACACCTTC.

The chain recombines TRBV5-1 with TRBJ2-7; 7 bases match TRBD2. This CDR3 comprises 13 residues. The V segment lost 6 bases and the J segment 0 bases; nucleotides outside the gene matches: 3. Germline-derived CDR1 and CDR2 are SGHRS and YFSETQ. The CDR3 region has the DNA TGCGCCAGCAACGGACTAGGCTCCTACGAGCAGTACTTC. It specifies CASNGLGSYEQYF.

The chain is built from TRBV5-1 and TRBJ2-1; D is perhaps TRBD2 (5 bases). Germline V gene lookup returns CDR1 SGHRS and CDR2 YFSETQ. This CDR3 has 15 residues. The V gene lost 4 bases and the J gene lost 6 bases, with 17 bases spanning the gap. The CDR3 here is CASSPRSDWTNEQFF. The CDR3 region has the DNA TGCGCCAGCAGCCCCCGCTCGGACTGGACCAATGAGCAGTTCTTC. The whole variable domain, remainder taken from reference TRBV5-1 and TRBJ2-1, is KAGVTQTPRYLIKTRGQQVTLSCSPISGHRSVSWYQQTPGQGLQFLFEYFSETQRNKGNFPGRFSGRQFSNSRSEMNVSTLELGDSALYLCASSPRSDWTNEQFFGPGTRLTVL.

The V gene is TRBV20-1, the J gene TRBJ2-3; D not certain. This CDR3 has 11 residues. Per germline, CDR1 DFQATT and CDR2 SNEGSKA (reference sequence). With 6 bases removed from V and 2 bases from J, the gap between germline ends came to 6 bases. CDR3 bases: TGCAGTGCCTCCCTCACAGATACGCAGTATTTT. Residues: CSASLTDTQYF.

This sequence joins TRBV5-1 and TRBJ2-7; D gene ambiguous. The germline V gene has CDR1 SGHRS and CDR2 YFSETQ. V lost 4 bases, J lost 5 bases, and 16 bases lay in between. This CDR3 is built from 14 residues. The CDR3: CASSSQPGRNEQYF. The DNA of the CDR3 is TGCGCCAGCAGCAGCCAGCCGGGTAGGAACGAGCAGTACTTC.

The chain recombines TRBV18 with TRBJ2-7; 9 nucleotides line up with TRBD1. This CDR3 has 15 residues. CDR1 is KGHSH and CDR2 is LQKENI in the germline V gene. V trimming: 2 bases; J trimming: 2 bases; junction bases outside the gene matches: 4. The CDR3 reads CASSPTGQGAYEQYF. Here the CDR3 DNA reads TGTGCCAGCTCACCAACGGGACAGGGTGCCTACGAGCAGTACTTC.

This chain connects TRBV6-5 to TRBJ2-7; D gene unclear. Germline CDR1 MNHEY, CDR2 SVGAGI. V lost 4 bases and J lost 6, with 7 bases in between. CDR3 length: 11 amino acids. The CDR3 bases are TGTGCCAGCAGTTTAAGCCCCGAGCAGTACTTC. Protein sequence: CASSLSPEQYF.

Written as DNA, the CDR3 is TGTGCCAGCAGCGTAGTGGTGGCGGGGGAGCAGTACTTC. It specifies CASSVVVAGEQYF. This sequence joins TRBV9 and TRBJ2-7; TRBD2 might be the D (6 bases). This CDR3 has 13 residues. Germline V gene data show CDR1 as SGDLS and CDR2 as YYNGEE. Trimming removed 0 bases from V and 7 bases from J, with 11 bases in between. The variable domain in full, with the rest retrieved from reference TRBV9 and TRBJ2-7, is DSGVTQTPKHLITATGQRVTLRCSPRSGDLSVYWYQQSLDQGLQFLIQYYNGEERAKGNILERFSAQQFPDLHSELNLSSLELGDSALYFCASSVVVAGEQYFGPGTRLTVT.

This chain connects TRBV7-3 to TRBJ2-1; 12 nucleotides match TRBD2. The ends lost 1 base at V and 3 bases at J; junction bases unmatched: 10. The CDR3 length is 19 residues. Looked up from germline, CDR1 is SGHTA and CDR2 is FQGTGA. The CDR3 is CASSLIGLAGGANYNEQFF. The CDR3 DNA follows: TGTGCCAGCAGCTTAATAGGTCTAGCGGGGGGGGCGAACTACAATGAGCAGTTCTTC.

This clone was counted only a few times. The rearrangement uses TRBV6-1 and TRBJ2-3, with D possibly being TRBD1 (6 bases). Trimming left V 2 bases short and J 2 bases short, with 11 bases between. Germline V gives CDR1 MNHNS, CDR2 SASEGT. The CDR3 totals 15 residues. CDR3 loop: CASSELGHPTDTQYF. The CDR3 region has the DNA TGTGCCAGCAGTGAACTGGGACATCCCACAGATACGCAGTATTTT.

This clone was counted a few times. The chain is built from TRBV6-5 and TRBJ2-5; TRBD2 agrees at 8 bases. Per germline, CDR1 MNHEY and CDR2 SVGAGI. The CDR3 has 13 amino acids. The V segment lost 5 bases and the J segment 4 bases; nucleotides outside the gene matches: 3. The chain's CDR3 is CASSRSGIETQYF. CDR3 in DNA: TGTGCCAGCAGTCGTAGCGGGATAGAGACCCAGTACTTC.

The rearrangement links TRBV11-1 to TRBJ2-5; 7 nucleotides match TRBD2. The ends lost 5 bases at V and 1 base at J; junction bases unmatched: 4. This CDR3 comprises 14 residues. Per the germline V gene, CDR1 is SGHAT and CDR2 is FQDESV (reference sequence). The CDR3 DNA reads TGTGCCAGCAGCAGCTCTAGCGGCCAAGAGACCCAGTACTTC. It yields the protein CASSSSSGQETQYF.

The chain combines TRBV5-1 with TRBJ2-1, with 14 bases aligning to TRBD2. V was pared by 0 bases and J by 0 bases, with 14 bases of the junction left unmatched. This CDR3 comprises 22 residues. CDR1 SGHRS and CDR2 YFSETQ come from the germline V gene. CDR3 sequence reads: CASSLGFSGTSGGPSSYNEQFF. The CDR3 region has the DNA TGCGCCAGCAGCTTGGGTTTTTCCGGGACTAGCGGGGGTCCTAGCTCCTACAATGAGCAGTTCTTC.

This rearrangement joins TRBV30 to TRBJ2-7; 10 bases agree with TRBD1. Looked up from germline, CDR1 is GTSNPN and CDR2 is SVGIG (reference sequence). The CDR3 totals 14 residues. V was clipped by 3 bases and J by 6 bases; unmatched bases: 8. The CDR3: CAWRSGTGEAEQYF. In DNA form, the CDR3 reads TGTGCCTGGAGATCCGGGACAGGGGAGGCCGAGCAGTACTTC.

This clone was observed once. The chain combines TRBV27 with TRBJ1-6; perhaps TRBD1 as D (6 bases). Germline V lookup: CDR1 MNHEY, CDR2 SMNVEV (reference sequence). Trimming removed 7 bases from V and 9 bases from J, with 16 bases in between. The CDR3 sequence is 14 residues long. The CDR3 here is CASTPQGVGSPLHF. CDR3 bases: TGTGCCAGCACCCCACAGGGAGTGGGTTCACCCCTCCACTTT.

In the case of this clone: Within the sample, other DNA sequences also encode this same CDR3. V and J are TRBV7-2 and TRBJ1-1; D unclear. This CDR3 is built from 14 residues. Looked up from germline, CDR1 is SGHTA and CDR2 is FQGNSA. V was clipped by 2 bases and J by 2 bases, with 9 bases between them. CDR3: CASSLRRGNTEAFF. The CDR3 bases are TGTGCCAGCAGCTTACGTCGAGGAAACACTGAAGCTTTCTTT.

The chain is built from TRBV5-1 and TRBJ2-3; 8 bases match TRBD1. V was clipped by 4 bases and J by 1 base; unmatched bases: 2. In germline, CDR1 is SGHRS, CDR2 YFSETQ. The CDR3 sequence is 14 residues long. Written as DNA, the CDR3 is TGCGCCAGCAGCCCGGACAGGGGCACAGATACGCAGTATTTT. Translation gives CASSPDRGTDTQYF.

CDR3 sequence reads: CASSIVYGSETEAFF. The CDR3 DNA is TGTGCCAGTAGTATAGTGTATGGGAGCGAGACTGAAGCTTTCTTT. This chain connects TRBV19 to TRBJ1-1, with D unclear. Trimming pared 1 base from V and 5 bases from J, leaving 14 bases between. The CDR3 is 15 residues long. Germline V lookup: CDR1 LNHDA, CDR2 SQIVND (reference sequence). Full variable domain (outside the CDR3, taken from reference TRBV19 and TRBJ1-1): DGGITQSPKYLFRKEGQNVTLSCEQNLNHDAMYWYRQDPGQGLRLIYYSQIVNDFQKGDIAEGYSVSREKKESFPLTVTSAQKNPTAFYLCASSIVYGSETEAFFGQGTRLTVV.

The J gene is TRBJ2-7, the V gene TRBV5-6; D ambiguous. Germline V CDR1 and CDR2: SGHDT, YYEEEE. The CDR3 runs 11 residues. Trimming took off 4 bases at V and 2 bases at J, with 4 bases between the two ends. This chain's CDR3 is CASSTAYEQYF. In DNA, the CDR3 is TGTGCCAGCAGCACAGCCTACGAGCAGTACTTC.

The gene calls are TRBV5-6 and TRBJ1-6; perhaps TRBD1 as D (6 bases). The germline gives CDR1 SGHDT, CDR2 YYEEEE. The CDR3 totals 14 residues. Trimming pared 5 bases from V and 10 bases from J, leaving 16 bases between. The DNA for the CDR3 is TGTGCCAGCAGTCTGGGGACAAGGGACTCACCCCTCCACTTT. It encodes CASSLGTRDSPLHF.

The rearrangement uses TRBV6-5 and TRBJ2-7, with 7 bases fitting TRBD1. CDR1 is MNHEY and CDR2 is SVGAGI in the germline V gene. The CDR3 totals 12 residues. Trimming at V came to 6 bases and at J to 3 bases, leaving 2 bases not matched to a gene. The CDR3 DNA is TGTGCCAGCAGAACAGGGGTCTACGAGCAGTACTTC. Its translation: CASRTGVYEQYF.

As for this clone: Sequence at one end of the junction differs from germline and may be a read error. This sequence joins TRBV30 and TRBJ1-1; D ambiguous. Looked up from germline, CDR1 is GTSNPN and CDR2 is SVGIG (reference sequence). This CDR3 is 14 amino acids long. CDR3 sequence (DNA): TGTGCCTGGGGTGGACTGCTCGGGAACGCTGAAGCTTTCTTT. Translated, it gives CAWGGLLGNAEAFF. The full variable domain, rest sourced from reference TRBV30 and TRBJ1-1, is SQTIHQWPATLVQPVGSPLSLECTVEGTSNPNLYWYRQAAGRGLQLLFYSVGIGQISSEVPQNLSASRPQDRQFILSSKKLLLSDSGFYLCAWGGLLGNAEAFFGQGTRLTVV.

The V call is TRBV5-1, the J call TRBJ2-3; 9 bases fit TRBD2. CDR3 size: 15 residues. The V gene end was trimmed by 4 bases and the J gene end by 2 bases; junction bases not matched to a gene: 5. The V gene's germline CDR1 is SGHRS and CDR2 YFSETQ. As DNA, the CDR3 is TGCGCCAGCAGCCGCGGGGGGGCGAACACAGATACGCAGTATTTT. It codes for CASSRGGANTDTQYF.